These T cell receptor beta chains were read from a single sample in a study of identical twins. TCRdb analysed the 5' RACE reads with MiXCR anew, one entry per CDR3 protein. The data hold approximately 470,000 distinct CDR3 sequences, with approximately 15% observed a single time. These same records also appear under a second study, on yellow fever vaccine responses in identical twins.

The sequencing input was CD4+ T cells sorted from blood. These receptors were taken from a woman under 30 in good health. Both conserved end residues are part of each CDR3. Expanded clones get a size class; other rows say once, few or many, or leave the size out.

>NA|TRBJ2-1|TRBV2
CASSEWGFYNEQFF
>NA|TRBJ2-3|TRBV29-1
CSVEPFSREGRRTQYF
>NA|TRBJ2-2|TRBV7-9
CASQTGELFF
>NA|TRBJ2-2|TRBV6-1
CASRFEGRTGELFF
>NA|TRBJ1-1|TRBV19
CASSTSGTLGLSEAFF
>many|TRBJ2-2|TRBV3-1
CASSRRLAVSGELFF
>few|TRBJ2-5|TRBV15
CATSREWTGLETQYF
>few|TRBJ2-5|TRBV2
CASSEGQIQETQYF
>few|TRBJ2-2|TRBV24-1
CATRETGSTGELFF
>few|TRBJ2-4|TRBV6-1
CASQPLAKNIQYF
>few|TRBJ2-2|TRBV5-1
CASSLVGGSSPGELFF
>many|TRBJ1-5|TRBV7-9
CASSRADQPQHF
>few|TRBJ2-3|TRBV15
CATSSFGSLDTDTQYF
>NA|TRBJ2-7|TRBV20-1
CSARDPRTLYEQYF
>few|TRBJ2-1|TRBV20-1
CSAPGGGVGSGRAGNEQFF
>few|TRBJ2-1|TRBV4-3
CASSRGAGRGSLNEQFF
>many|TRBJ1-3|TRBV6-5
CASSYVSPINSGNTIYF
>NA|TRBJ2-1|TRBV6-2/TRBV6-3
CASSGGTSGGNEQFF
>few|TRBJ2-7|TRBV5-1
CASSSGLRPGGGEQYF
>many|TRBJ2-2|TRBV25-1
CASISSNTGELFF
>NA|TRBJ2-3|TRBV9
CASSVERVTDTQYF
>NA|TRBJ2-1|TRBV29-1
CSVGPTSGSLNEQFF
>few|TRBJ2-7|TRBV29-1
CSVDFGVTGRYF
>NA|TRBJ2-5|TRBV3-1
CASSQGGGVGEETQYF
>few|TRBJ2-7|TRBV7-2
CASSLRTGVRYEQYF
>few|TRBJ2-7|TRBV6-5
CASSYGGTGVSYEQYF
>many|TRBJ2-7|TRBV7-9
CASSLSKTYEQYF
>few|TRBJ1-1|TRBV7-3
CASSLRPGRDTEAFF
>NA|TRBJ2-3|TRBV5-6
CASSPVGQRSTDTQYF
>few|TRBJ1-5|TRBV20-1
CSAPDRDGNQPQHF